This entry is about one T cell receptor (beta chain). Its antigen target is currently unknown. The sample holds no much larger clone one base away, and base qualities are not on file. The data were obtained in a study of T cell responses to AZD1222 COVID-19 vaccine (dated by TCRdb to about 2021). The study in broad terms: TCR sequencing covered roughly 230 trial participants: 200 to 220 given two doses of AZD1222 and approximately 25 given two doses of MenACWY control vaccine. Enrollment into the trials was organized by age into subgroups of 18-55, 56-69 and 70-plus years, and those subgroups contained roughly 140, 27 and 60 TCR-sequenced participants, respectively. Broad study findings and their caveats: The 56-69-year group was small, and its depth increase did not reach significance, likely because of low power. Spike-specific TCR breadth and depth rose significantly after two AZD1222 doses compared with day 0 and with MenACWY recipients. Participants were mostly white British and included more females than males, and it was suggested by the authors that clonal diversity may have been underestimated. Because no samples from the day 14 peak response were available, repertoires could be characterized only after the peak T cell response. Reportedly, almost half of the unique spike-specific TCRs recognized epitopes lying outside the regions that are mutated in the B.1.351 and B.1.1.7 variants. Conclusions about previously exposed vaccinees are limited, since just five or six AZD1222 recipients were seropositive for SARS-CoV-2 at baseline. The vaccine-associated CD4 TCRs covered the entire spike protein, and the dominant responses fell in regions 160-218 and 743-854.

The CDR3 regions of human TCRbeta chains were subjected to immunosequencing. The paper's data handling went like this. Repertoire TCRs were checked for matches against a reference library of SARS-CoV-2-specific TCRs that had been generated using the MIRA antigen-specificity platform. Breadth was defined as the fraction of unique TCRs that were SARS-CoV-2-associated, and depth was defined as the fraction of total T cells that were SARS-CoV-2-associated. Using the MIRA data, each spike-specific TCR was mapped to the spike region that the TCR reacts to and placed in a CD4 or CD8 class. Log10-transformed breadth and depth values were compared by one-way ANOVA with Sidak's multiple comparisons tests. The immuneACCESS repertoire file appears here via TCRdb, limited to in-frame rearrangements. These files lack a portion of the clones; in checked studies, under half of the deficit traces to unresolved V genes, and the cause of the others is not known. V, J and clone size derive from that table, while D and trimming were established from the DNA sequence. Across this sample there are 120,000 or so clones, with around 89% seen only once. Of the sample, 7.1% falls within the top ten clones.

The time point tag for this specimen amounts to: about 28 days (+/-7) after the second vaccine dose. AZD1222 recipients given second doses at about 4 weeks or at about 12 weeks were pooled, since spike-specific TCR depth and breadth were not found to differ between the two schedules. Samples from vaccinated people were obtained from the UK trials COV001 and COV002, which included a single-blind randomized controlled phase 2/3 trial of AZD1222 (ChAdOx1 nCoV-19) in healthy adults. For TCRbeta chain sequencing, PBMC samples were collected from trial participants at day 0 and at day 28 after the second dose. The CDR3 goes from the cysteine to the phenylalanine over 12 residues. Of all the DNA, just the CDR3 is kept, 36 bases in frame from base 1. Sequences LGHNA (CDR1) and YNFKEQ (CDR2) are obtained from the germline V gene. V sheds 1 base and J sheds 3 bases, leaving 1 base between their ends.

This clonotype was sampled from an adult who received the AZD1222 COVID-19 vaccine. The V and J segments used are TRBV4-2 and TRBJ1-3, with the D segment identity uncertain. This specimen was peripheral blood, taken 28 days after the second AZD1222 dose. The DNA sequence is TGTGCCAGCAGCCAAGGTGGAAACACCATATATTTT. The translation is CASSQGGNTIYF.